This T cell receptor beta chain is drawn from a study of post-analysis software for immune sequencing data. Study-level results: TRBV5-6, TRBV5-1 and TRBV20-1 belonged to a set of a handful of TRBV segments that were more frequent in patients than controls. Under the F measure, samples that were prepared in one batch clustered strongly together.

TCR beta cDNA libraries included unique molecular identifiers. TCRdb reanalysed the PCR reads using MiXCR and keeps one entry per CDR3 protein. The top ten hold 4.9% of the sample, which has about 770,000 distinct CDR3 sequences, about 45% seen once. A remark on this clonotype: Its antigen is currently unknown.

In germline, CDR1 is SGHVS, CDR2 FQNEAQ. V was pared by 5 bases and J by 2 bases, with 17 bases between. The CDR3 contains 16 residues. The sequence derives from a girl aged 10 to 17 with multiple sclerosis. The chain is built from TRBV7-8 and TRBJ2-3; D is ambiguous. Sequenced material: blood. CDR3 coding DNA: TGTGCCAGCAGCCCCCTGGGCCCGGTAAACACAGATACGCAGTATTTT. This codes for CASSPLGPVNTDTQYF.